The 5 T cell receptor beta chains listed next were all sequenced from one sample in a study of early T cells in non-severe SARS-CoV-2 infection. Using its own MiXCR run on the 5' RACE reads, TCRdb lists one record per CDR3 protein. The data show 75,000 to 100,000 distinct CDR3 sequences, with 14% to 15% seen just once and just under 0.6% held by the top ten. The sample consisted of whole blood. Receptors were obtained from an adult who was a healthcare worker with PCR-confirmed SARS-CoV-2 infection or an uninfected control (not recorded which).

V usage is TRBV12-3 or TRBV12-4 and J usage is TRBJ1-5; no clear D gene. The CDR3 runs 14 residues. V was pared by 5 bases and J by 2 bases, with 10 bases between. CDR3 DNA sequence: TGTGCCAGCAGTGTTTTGGACGGCAATCAGCCCCAGCATTTT. Its translation: CASSVLDGNQPQHF.

This clonotype was counted between two and nine times. The chain joins TRBV2 to TRBJ1-1, with D maybe TRBD1 (6 bases). Deletions cut 0 bases from V and 2 bases from J, with 13 bases between. CDR3 length equals 16 residues. In germline, CDR1 is SNHLY, CDR2 FYNNEI. The CDR3 loop reads CASSEAMGALNTEAFF. DNA of the CDR3: TGTGCCAGCAGTGAAGCAATGGGGGCTCTTAACACTGAAGCTTTCTTT.

This clonotype was picked up a small number of times. The CDR3 here is CSVDSLFQGNEQFF. The CDR3 DNA is TGCAGCGTTGACTCCTTATTTCAGGGGAATGAGCAGTTCTTC. The rearrangement uses TRBV29-1 and TRBJ2-1, with a tentative D call TRBD1 (6 bases). Germline CDR1 SQVTM, CDR2 ANQGSEA. The CDR3 is 14 residues long. The V end was cut by 3 bases, the J end by 7 bases, with 16 bases between.

V and J are TRBV6-1 and TRBJ1-5, with 8 bases fitting TRBD1. This CDR3 has 14 amino acids. Germline CDR1 and CDR2: MNHNS and SASEGT. Trimming cost V 4 bases and J 4 bases; bases outside gene matches: 3. The CDR3, as DNA: TGTGCCAGCAGTGTGGACAGGGAGAATCAGCCCCAGCATTTT. Its translation is CASSVDRENQPQHF.

This clonotype occurred many times. The chain uses TRBV6-1 and TRBJ2-7; no definite D call. The V end lost 8 bases, the J end lost 3 bases, and 20 bases lay between the germline ends. Germline V CDR1 and CDR2: MNHNS, SASEGT. CDR3 length equals 15 residues. CDR3 bases: TGTGCCAGCGGCCGGACGGATATGAGAGTCTACGAGCAGTACGTC. The encoded protein is CASGRTDMRVYEQYV.